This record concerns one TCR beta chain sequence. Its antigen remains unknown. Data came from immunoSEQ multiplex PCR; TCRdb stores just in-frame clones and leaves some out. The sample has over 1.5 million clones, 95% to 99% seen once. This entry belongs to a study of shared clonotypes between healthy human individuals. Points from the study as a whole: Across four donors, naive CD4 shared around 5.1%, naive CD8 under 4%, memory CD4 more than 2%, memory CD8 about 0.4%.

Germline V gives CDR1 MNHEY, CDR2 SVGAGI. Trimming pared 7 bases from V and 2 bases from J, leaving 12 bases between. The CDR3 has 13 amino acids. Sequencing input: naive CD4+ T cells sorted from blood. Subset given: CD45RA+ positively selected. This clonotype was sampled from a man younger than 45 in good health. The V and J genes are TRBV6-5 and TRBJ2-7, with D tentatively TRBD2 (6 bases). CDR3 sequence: CASTDWGAYEQYF. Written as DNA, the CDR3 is TGTGCCAGCACCGACTGGGGGGCCTACGAGCAGTACTTC.